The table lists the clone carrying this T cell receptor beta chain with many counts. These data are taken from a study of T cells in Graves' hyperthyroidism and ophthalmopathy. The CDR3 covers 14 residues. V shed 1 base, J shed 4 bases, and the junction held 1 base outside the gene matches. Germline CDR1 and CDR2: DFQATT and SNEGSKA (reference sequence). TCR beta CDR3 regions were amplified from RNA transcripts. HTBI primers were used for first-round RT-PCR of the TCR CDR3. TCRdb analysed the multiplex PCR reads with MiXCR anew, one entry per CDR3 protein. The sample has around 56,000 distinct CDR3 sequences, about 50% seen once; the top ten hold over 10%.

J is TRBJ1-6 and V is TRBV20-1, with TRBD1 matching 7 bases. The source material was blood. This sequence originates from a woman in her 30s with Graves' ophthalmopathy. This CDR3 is CSARATGYNSPLHF. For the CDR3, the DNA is TGCAGTGCTAGAGCGACAGGGTATAATTCACCCCTCCACTTT.